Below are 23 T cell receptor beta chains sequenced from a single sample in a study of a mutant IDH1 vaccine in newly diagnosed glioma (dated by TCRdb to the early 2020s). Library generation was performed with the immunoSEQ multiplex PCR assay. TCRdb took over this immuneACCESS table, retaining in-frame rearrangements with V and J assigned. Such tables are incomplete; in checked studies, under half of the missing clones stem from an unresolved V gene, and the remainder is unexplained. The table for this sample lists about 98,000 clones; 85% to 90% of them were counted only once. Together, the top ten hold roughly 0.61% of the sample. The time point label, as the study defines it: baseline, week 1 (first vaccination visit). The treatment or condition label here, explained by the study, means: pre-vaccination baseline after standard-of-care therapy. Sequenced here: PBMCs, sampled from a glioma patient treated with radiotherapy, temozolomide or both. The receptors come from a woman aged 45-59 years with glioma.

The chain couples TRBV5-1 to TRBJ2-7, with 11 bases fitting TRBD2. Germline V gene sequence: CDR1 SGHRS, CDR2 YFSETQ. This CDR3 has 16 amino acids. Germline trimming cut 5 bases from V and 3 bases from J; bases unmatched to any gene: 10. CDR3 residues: CASSPGLADLGYEQYF. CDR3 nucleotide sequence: TGCGCCAGCAGTCCGGGACTAGCGGATCTCGGCTACGAGCAGTACTTC.

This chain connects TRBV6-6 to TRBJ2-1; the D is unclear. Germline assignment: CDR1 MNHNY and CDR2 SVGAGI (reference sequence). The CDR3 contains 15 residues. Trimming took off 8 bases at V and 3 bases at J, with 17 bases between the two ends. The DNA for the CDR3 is TGTGCCAGCGGGTCGGACGGGCTCTTCTACAATGAGCAGTTCTTC. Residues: CASGSDGLFYNEQFF.

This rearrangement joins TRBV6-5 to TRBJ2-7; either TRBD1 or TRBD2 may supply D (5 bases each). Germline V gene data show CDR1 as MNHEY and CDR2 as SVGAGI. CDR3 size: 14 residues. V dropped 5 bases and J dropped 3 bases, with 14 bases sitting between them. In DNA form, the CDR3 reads TGTGCCAGCAGTCGGGGACCAAAGGACTACGAGCAGTACTTC. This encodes CASSRGPKDYEQYF.

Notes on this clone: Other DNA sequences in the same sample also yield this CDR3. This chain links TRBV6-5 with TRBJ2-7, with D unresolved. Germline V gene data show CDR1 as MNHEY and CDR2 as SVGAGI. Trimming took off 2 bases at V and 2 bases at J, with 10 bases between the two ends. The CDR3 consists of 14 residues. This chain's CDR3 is CASSYGTAPYEQYF. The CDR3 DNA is TGTGCCAGCAGTTACGGAACGGCCCCCTACGAGCAGTACTTC.

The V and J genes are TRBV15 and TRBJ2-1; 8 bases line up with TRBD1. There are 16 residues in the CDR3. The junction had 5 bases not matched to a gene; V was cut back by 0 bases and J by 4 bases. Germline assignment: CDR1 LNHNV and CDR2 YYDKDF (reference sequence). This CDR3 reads CATSRDPRQGYNEQFF. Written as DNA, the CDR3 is TGTGCCACCAGCAGAGATCCAAGACAGGGGTACAATGAGCAGTTCTTC.

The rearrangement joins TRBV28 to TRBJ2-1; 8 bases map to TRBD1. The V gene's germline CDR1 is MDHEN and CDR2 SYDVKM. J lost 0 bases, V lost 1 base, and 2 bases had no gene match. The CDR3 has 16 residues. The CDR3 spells CASSLYTGGSYNEQFF. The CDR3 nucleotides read TGTGCCAGCAGTTTATATACAGGGGGCTCCTACAATGAGCAGTTCTTC.

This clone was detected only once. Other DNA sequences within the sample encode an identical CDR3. DNA of the CDR3: TGTGCCAGCAGCTTAGGGGCAGGTTCCTACGAGCAGTACTTC. Its protein product is CASSLGAGSYEQYF. V usage is TRBV7-3 and J usage is TRBJ2-7; possibly TRBD1 for D (5 bases). With 2 bases removed from V and 1 base from J, the gap between germline ends came to 9 bases. This CDR3 region has 14 residues. Germline CDR1 and CDR2: SGHTA and FQGTGA.

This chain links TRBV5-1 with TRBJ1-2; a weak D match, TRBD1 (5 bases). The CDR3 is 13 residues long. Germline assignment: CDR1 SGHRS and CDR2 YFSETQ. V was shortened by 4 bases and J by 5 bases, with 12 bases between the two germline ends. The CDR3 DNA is TGCGCCAGCAGCCGACACGACAGTTATGGCTACACCTTC. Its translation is CASSRHDSYGYTF.

The CDR3 spells CASSLGHLDEQYF. The CDR3 DNA follows: TGCGCCAGCAGCCTAGGACACCTGGACGAGCAGTACTTC. The chain employs TRBV5-1 and TRBJ2-7, with a possible D match to TRBD1 (5 bases). There are 13 residues in the CDR3. V was trimmed by 4 bases and J by 5 bases, leaving 13 bases between them. CDR1 is SGHRS, CDR2 YFSETQ, per germline.

CDR3 protein: CASSVGLGSTDTQYF. In DNA, the CDR3 is TGTGCCAGCAGCGTAGGATTAGGGTCGACAGATACGCAGTATTTT. The chain employs TRBV9 and TRBJ2-3, with D uncertain. Germline V gives CDR1 SGDLS, CDR2 YYNGEE. Trimming pared 0 bases from V and 3 bases from J, leaving 11 bases between. The CDR3 runs 15 residues.

The DNA for the CDR3 is TGTGCCAGCACCACCACCCCTGGACAGGGGGCAAACTATGGCTACACCTTC. Amino acids: CASTTTPGQGANYGYTF. V and J are TRBV28 and TRBJ1-2; 11 bases fit TRBD1. The germline V gene has CDR1 MDHEN and CDR2 SYDVKM. The CDR3 consists of 17 residues. J was trimmed by 2 bases and V by 7 bases; bases with no gene match: 12.

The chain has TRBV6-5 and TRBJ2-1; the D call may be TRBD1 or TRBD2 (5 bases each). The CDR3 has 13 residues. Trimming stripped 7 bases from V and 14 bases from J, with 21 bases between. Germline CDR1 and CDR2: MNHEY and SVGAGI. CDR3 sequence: CASTQLDSLGEFF. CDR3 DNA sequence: TGTGCCAGCACCCAGTTAGACAGCCTGGGGGAGTTCTTC.

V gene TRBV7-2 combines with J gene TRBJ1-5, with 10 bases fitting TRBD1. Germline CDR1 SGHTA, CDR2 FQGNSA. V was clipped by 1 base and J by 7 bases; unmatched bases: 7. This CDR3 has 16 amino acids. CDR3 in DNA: TGTGCCAGCAGCTTAGAGGTGGACAGGGGGGTCCAGCCCCAGCATTTT. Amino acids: CASSLEVDRGVQPQHF.

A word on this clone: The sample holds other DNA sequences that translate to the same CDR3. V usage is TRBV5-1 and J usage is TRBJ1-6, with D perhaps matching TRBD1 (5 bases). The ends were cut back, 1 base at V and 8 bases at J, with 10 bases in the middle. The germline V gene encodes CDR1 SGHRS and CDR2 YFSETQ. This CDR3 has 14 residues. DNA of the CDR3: TGCGCCAGCAGCTTGCAGGGAGGCGATTCACCCCTCCACTTT. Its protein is CASSLQGGDSPLHF.

This CDR3 is CASSPIAGGPLYNEQFF. In DNA form, the CDR3 reads TGCGCCAGCAGCCCAATAGCGGGAGGGCCCCTCTACAATGAGCAGTTCTTC. The chain has TRBV5-1 and TRBJ2-1; 11 bases align to TRBD2. Germline values: CDR1 SGHRS, CDR2 YFSETQ. This CDR3 contains 17 residues. The trim removed 4 bases at V and 3 bases at J, leaving 9 bases unmatched.

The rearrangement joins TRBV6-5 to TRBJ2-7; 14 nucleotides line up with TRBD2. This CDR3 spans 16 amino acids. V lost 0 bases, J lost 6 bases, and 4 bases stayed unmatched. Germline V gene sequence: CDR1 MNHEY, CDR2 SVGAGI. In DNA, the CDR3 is TGTGCCAGCAGTTACTCTGGGACTAGCGGGAGAGGCGAGCAGTACTTC. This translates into CASSYSGTSGRGEQYF.

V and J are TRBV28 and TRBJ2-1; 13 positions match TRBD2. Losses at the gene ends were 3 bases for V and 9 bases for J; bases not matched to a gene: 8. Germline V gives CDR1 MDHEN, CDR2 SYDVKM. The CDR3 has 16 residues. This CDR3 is CASSLWGLAGLGEQFF. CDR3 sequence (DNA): TGTGCCAGCAGTTTGTGGGGACTAGCGGGATTGGGTGAGCAGTTCTTC.

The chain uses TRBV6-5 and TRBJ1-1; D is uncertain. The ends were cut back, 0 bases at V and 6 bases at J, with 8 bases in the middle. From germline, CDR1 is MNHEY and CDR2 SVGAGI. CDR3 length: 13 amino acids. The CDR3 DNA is TGTGCCAGCAGTTACTCGATGCCACCTGAAGCTTTCTTT. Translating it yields CASSYSMPPEAFF.

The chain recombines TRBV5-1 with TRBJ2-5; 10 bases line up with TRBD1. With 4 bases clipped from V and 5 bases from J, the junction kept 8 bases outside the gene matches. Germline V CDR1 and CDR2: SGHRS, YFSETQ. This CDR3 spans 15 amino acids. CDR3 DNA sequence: TGCGCCAGCAGCATCCGACAGGGGGCTTTGGAGACCCAGTACTTC. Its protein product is CASSIRQGALETQYF.

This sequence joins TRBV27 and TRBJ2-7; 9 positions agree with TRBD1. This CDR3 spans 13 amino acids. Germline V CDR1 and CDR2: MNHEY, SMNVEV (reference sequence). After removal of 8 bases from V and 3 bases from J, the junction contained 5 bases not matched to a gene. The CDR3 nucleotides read TGTGCCAGCCGCCGGACAGGGGACTACGAGCAGTACTTC. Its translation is CASRRTGDYEQYF.

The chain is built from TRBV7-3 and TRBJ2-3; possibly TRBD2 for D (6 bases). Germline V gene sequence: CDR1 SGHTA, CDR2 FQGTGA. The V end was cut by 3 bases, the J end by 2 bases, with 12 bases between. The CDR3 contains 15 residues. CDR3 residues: CASSFGGGITDTQYF. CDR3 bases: TGTGCCAGCAGCTTTGGCGGAGGGATCACAGATACGCAGTATTTT.

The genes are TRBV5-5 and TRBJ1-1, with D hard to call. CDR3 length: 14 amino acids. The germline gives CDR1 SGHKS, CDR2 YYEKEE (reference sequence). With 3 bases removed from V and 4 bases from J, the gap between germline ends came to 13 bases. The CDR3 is CASSSQRKGTEAFF. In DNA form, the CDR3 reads TGTGCCAGCAGCTCCCAGAGGAAGGGCACTGAAGCTTTCTTT.

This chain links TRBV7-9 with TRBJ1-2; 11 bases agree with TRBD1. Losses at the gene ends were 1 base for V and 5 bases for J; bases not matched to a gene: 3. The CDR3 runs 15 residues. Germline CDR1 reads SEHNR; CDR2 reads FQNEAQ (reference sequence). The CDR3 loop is CASSLGRDRGYGYTF. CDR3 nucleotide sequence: TGTGCCAGCAGCTTAGGCCGGGACAGGGGGTATGGCTACACCTTC.